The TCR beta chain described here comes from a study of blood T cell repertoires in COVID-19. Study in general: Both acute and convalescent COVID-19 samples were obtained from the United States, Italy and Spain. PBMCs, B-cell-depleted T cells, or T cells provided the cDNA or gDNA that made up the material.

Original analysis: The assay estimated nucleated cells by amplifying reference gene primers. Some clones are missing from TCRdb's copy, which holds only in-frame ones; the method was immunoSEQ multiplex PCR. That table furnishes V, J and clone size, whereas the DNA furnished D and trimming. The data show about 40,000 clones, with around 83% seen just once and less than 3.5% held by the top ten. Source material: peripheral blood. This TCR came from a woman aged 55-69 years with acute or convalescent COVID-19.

CDR3: CASSQALAGHNEQFF. The DNA of the CDR3 is TGTGCCAGCAGCCAAGCCCTAGCGGGGCACAATGAGCAGTTCTTC. This chain links TRBV4-2 with TRBJ2-1, with 9 positions matching TRBD2. This CDR3 contains 15 residues. V gave up 1 base and J gave up 5 bases; unmatched junction bases: 3. Germline values: CDR1 LGHNA, CDR2 YNFKEQ.